This T cell receptor beta chain was captured in a study of PD-1 blockade in classical Hodgkin lymphoma (dated by TCRdb to 2018 to 2021). Background for the entire study: Nivolumab dosing was 3 mg/kg intravenously every 2 weeks, continuing until either disease progression or unacceptable toxicity. The study used TCR beta sequencing and CyTOF to define a peripheral blood immune signature of response to PD-1 blockade in classical Hodgkin lymphoma. The paper's findings and limits, for the study overall: Trial patients with a complete response had baseline diversity similar to that of newly diagnosed patients, while partial responders and progressors had significantly lower diversity. Baseline TCR diversity was reported as lower in newly diagnosed patients than in healthy donors, and lower still in relapsed/refractory patients. The study covered only a single clinical trial cohort, and the causes of the repertoire differences, possibly disease activity or prior therapy, were still not defined. By C4D1, a significant rise was seen in CD4+ TCR diversity but not in CD8+ TCR diversity (p=0.0027 vs p=0.16), and the rise was most apparent among complete responders (p=0.02). Lower diversity was observed in patients in whom nivolumab was started less than 1 year after ASCT, and these patients were excluded from later analyses so that confounding by immune reconstitution would be avoided.

Spanning cysteine to phenylalanine, the CDR3 consists of 13 amino acids. Only the CDR3 DNA is retained, 39 bases long and in frame from the first base. CDR1 SGHTA and CDR2 FQGTGA are derived from the germline V gene. The V end loses 5 bases and the J end loses 3 bases, and a stretch of 11 bases separates them. Comments on this clone: What antigen it recognizes has not been identified. There are no base qualities to consult, and no much larger clone falls within one base.

The time point label for this specimen denotes: cycle 1 day 1 (C1D1), immediately before nivolumab initiation. All trial patients had relapsed after autologous stem cell transplantation, with cohorts A, B and C differing in prior brentuximab vedotin exposure. The trial cohort comprised 60 or so patients with relapsed/refractory classical Hodgkin lymphoma whose best overall responses were complete response, partial response or progressive disease. Single-agent nivolumab was administered to trial patients in the multi-cohort phase II CheckMate 205 trial. An independent review committee assessed best overall response by applying the 2007 International Working Group response criteria. PBMCs from the trial were collected at three points: immediately before nivolumab initiation (C1D1), and during therapy at cycle 2 day 1 and cycle 4 day 1. Peripheral blood was collected in 8 mL Vacutainer Cell Preparation Tubes, from which PBMCs were isolated by centrifugation and then cryopreserved.

The Qiagen DNeasy kit was used to extract genomic DNA both from unsorted PBMCs and from the negatively selected CD4+ and CD8+ fractions. TCR beta CDR3 regions were subjected to amplification by immunoSEQ multiplex PCR with primers that anneal to V and J segments. A synthetic immune receptor repertoire was used to minimize amplification bias, and any residual bias was removed computationally once sequencing was done. Concerning the study's data processing: Custom Python scripts were used to quantify repertoire diversity as the Shannon entropy index. Unsorted, CD4+ and CD8+ repertoires were analyzed separately, except for combined analyses in which CD4+ and CD8+ sequences were merged in silico. A clone was considered expanded if an increase in frequency of at least 2-fold after treatment relative to C1D1 was found, and a pseudocount of 0.5 was applied to clones undetected at baseline. Singleton clones were defined as clones with 0 or 1 copy at C1D1, and non-singleton clones were defined as clones with 2 or more copies. Clones expanded in unsorted samples were annotated as CD4+, CD8+ or unknown by matching protein sequences in sorted samples from the same patient. Diversity changes from C1D1 to C4D1 were tested in paired samples using Wilcoxon tests. The table was pulled from immuneACCESS by TCRdb, which kept in-frame rearrangements only. Such tables lose some clones; where checked, under half of the loss comes from unresolved V genes, and the rest has no known cause. The V and J calls and clone size come from that table; D and trimming were worked out from the DNA. This sample gives some 41,000 clones in total; around 80% of them show up just once. Around 9.9% of the sample is held by the ten biggest clonotypes.

In this chain, TRBV7-3 is recombined with TRBJ2-7, with the D gene too uncertain to name. This clonotype was sampled from a human donor with classical Hodgkin lymphoma. The specimen comprised peripheral blood mononuclear cells (PBMCs), sampled at baseline. The CDR3 protein sequence reads: CASSQFVGYEQYF. The nucleotides read TGTGCCAGCAGCCAATTCGTGGGCTACGAGCAGTACTTC.